This T cell receptor (beta chain) was documented in a study of blood T cells in healthy people across ages. The CDR3 runs 16 residues. The trim removed 4 bases at V and 4 bases at J, leaving 6 bases unmatched. The germline CDR1 and CDR2 sequences are SGHRS and YFSETQ. Study-wide points: Diversity was estimated from one million T cells, and these estimates were considered underestimates.

Together with a sample-barcoded 5' primer, a J-beta primer mix was included in a second PCR lasting 7 to 11 cycles. The study obtained at least 3 million CDR3-containing paired-end reads from every sample. MiXCR was run by TCRdb on the 5' RACE reads, yielding one entry per CDR3 protein. The sample carries roughly 700,000 distinct CDR3 sequences, 20% to 30% recorded once. The sample holds a few counts of this clonotype. Its matching antigen is unknown. The data also belong to a second study, concerning T cells of mothers and their children.

The specimen sequenced was blood. The source of this sequence is a boy aged 5-17 years in good health. V gene TRBV5-1 combines with J gene TRBJ2-2; TRBD1 agrees at 11 bases. The CDR3 reads CASSAGQGAPTGELFF. DNA for the CDR3: TGCGCCAGCAGCGCCGGACAGGGGGCGCCCACCGGGGAGCTGTTTTTT.